These 15 T cell receptor beta chains share one sample of origin, sequenced in a study of response to subunit inactivated influenza vaccine. TCRdb re-analysed the RT-PCR reads in MiXCR, keeping a single row per CDR3 protein. The profile shows 800,000 or so distinct CDR3 sequences, 21% of them singletons. Sequencing was performed on PBMCs from blood, taken roughly 5 days after vaccination. Receptors originate from a man aged 45 to 65 who received an inactivated influenza vaccine.

This clonotype was counted a few times. V usage is TRBV20-1 and J usage is TRBJ2-5; D uncertain. Trimming took 0 bases from V and 3 from J, leaving 8 bases between them. CDR1 is DFQATT, CDR2 SNEGSKA, per germline (reference sequence). This CDR3 has 13 residues. The CDR3 DNA reads as TGCAGTGCTAGAGATATCCTCAAAGAGACCCAGTACTTC. As protein: CSARDILKETQYF.

The V call is TRBV20-1, the J call TRBJ1-1, with 7 bases that match TRBD1. V lost 5 bases and J lost 2; bases outside the gene matches: 11. From germline, CDR1 is DFQATT and CDR2 SNEGSKA (reference sequence). The CDR3 is 15 amino acids. The CDR3 DNA is TGCAGTGCTCACCTACTGGACAGGTTCAACACTGAAGCTTTCTTT. Translating it yields CSAHLLDRFNTEAFF.

The rearrangement joins TRBV11-3 to TRBJ2-3; maybe TRBD2 (7 bases). CDR1 is SGHNT and CDR2 is YENEEA in the germline V gene. The CDR3 is 14 amino acids. V lost 5 bases and J lost 3, with 12 bases in between. CDR3 coding DNA: TGTGCCAGCAGCCGGGGGGCTCGAACAGATACGCAGTATTTT. Translation: CASSRGARTDTQYF.

There are many counts of this clonotype. This chain joins TRBV12-3 or TRBV12-4 and TRBJ2-2; D ambiguous. The CDR3 is 11 residues long. Trimming removed 6 bases at V and 9 bases at J, with 8 bases between. The chain's CDR3 is CASSPARELFF. The CDR3 DNA reads as TGTGCCAGCAGCCCGGCGAGGGAGCTGTTTTTT.

This clonotype has just a few counts. The V call is TRBV7-2, the J call TRBJ2-5, with D hard to call. This CDR3 is 12 amino acids long. Looked up from germline, CDR1 is SGHTA and CDR2 is FQGNSA. Trimming took 5 bases from V and 5 from J, leaving 9 bases between them. The CDR3 sequence: CASSPNLETQYF. The CDR3 DNA is TGTGCCAGCAGCCCCAACCTGGAGACCCAGTACTTC.

J is TRBJ1-4 and V is TRBV20-1; D uncertain. The CDR3 length is 11 residues. The germline CDR1 and CDR2 sequences are DFQATT and SNEGSKA (reference sequence). CDR3 protein: CGGGANEKLFF. The CDR3, as DNA: TGCGGCGGAGGTGCTAATGAAAAACTGTTTTTT.

In this sample, this clonotype turned up once. The chain has TRBV6-1 and TRBJ2-1, with 11 bases lining up with TRBD1. CDR1 and CDR2 from the germline V gene are MNHNS and SASEGT. V lost 8 bases, J lost 4 bases, and 13 bases stayed unmatched. The CDR3 is made up of 17 amino acids. This CDR3 is CASVLYPGQGVYNEQFF. In DNA form, the CDR3 reads TGTGCCAGCGTCCTATACCCGGGACAGGGGGTTTACAATGAGCAGTTCTTC.

This clonotype was seen ten or more times. A read error is likely, as this CDR3 ends without the conserved phenylalanine or tryptophan. Because the CDR3's place on the DNA is in doubt, the DNA is left out and the CDR3 is given as listed by TCRdb. The genes are TRBV30 and TRBJ2-7; the table gives TRBD1 as D, unverified against the DNA. Looked up from germline, CDR1 is GTSNPN and CDR2 is SVGIG (reference sequence). Inclusive of both ends, the CDR3 amounts to 12 amino acids. The CDR3: CAWSEGGTGPRY.

This chain links TRBV6-1 with TRBJ1-4, with 7 bases lining up with TRBD1. The trim removed 7 bases at V and 0 bases at J, leaving 11 bases unmatched. CDR1 MNHNS and CDR2 SASEGT come from the germline V gene. The CDR3 sequence is 17 residues long. CDR3 region: CASKRDRNLATNEKLFF. In DNA, the CDR3 is TGTGCCAGCAAGCGGGACAGAAACCTTGCAACTAATGAAAAACTGTTTTTT.

The chain couples TRBV20-1 to TRBJ1-2, with a possible D match to TRBD1 (5 bases). V was shortened by 5 bases and J by 5 bases, with 9 bases between the two germline ends. Germline V gene sequence: CDR1 DFQATT, CDR2 SNEGSKA (reference sequence). This CDR3 is built from 11 residues. Written as DNA, the CDR3 is TGCAGTGCTGGGGCAGGGTATGGCTACACCTTC. Translated, it gives CSAGAGYGYTF.

There are a few counts of this clonotype. The chain uses TRBV12-3 or TRBV12-4 and TRBJ2-2; D uncertain. V gave up 5 bases and J gave up 3 bases, with 10 bases separating them. The CDR3 loop spans 14 amino acids. DNA for the CDR3: TGTGCCAGCAGTGCACGGACGGACACCGGGGAGCTGTTTTTT. Amino acids: CASSARTDTGELFF.

The chain carries TRBV28 and TRBJ1-5, with D tentatively TRBD1 (6 bases). Germline V gene sequence: CDR1 MDHEN, CDR2 SYDVKM. V was pared by 3 bases and J by 2 bases, with 14 bases between. This CDR3 region has 16 residues. This CDR3 reads CASSLLGGKGNQPQHF. CDR3 sequence (DNA): TGTGCCAGCAGTTTGTTGGGGGGCAAGGGCAATCAGCCCCAGCATTTT.

This clonotype was observed a handful of times. This chain joins TRBV20-1 and TRBJ2-4; 7 nucleotides line up with TRBD2. The V gene end was trimmed by 8 bases and the J gene end by 1 base; junction bases not matched to a gene: 17. Germline V CDR1 and CDR2: DFQATT, SNEGSKA (reference sequence). The CDR3 totals 17 residues. The CDR3 loop is CSPNFREGPYAKNIQYF. For the CDR3, the DNA is TGCAGTCCAAACTTCAGGGAGGGGCCCTACGCCAAAAACATTCAGTACTTC.

The sample holds a few counts of this clonotype. This chain connects TRBV28 to TRBJ2-7; the match to TRBD1 covers 8 bases. The CDR3 is 17 amino acids. The V and J ends lost 7 bases and 0 bases, in that order; junction bases with no gene match: 14. CDR1 and CDR2 from the germline V gene are MDHEN and SYDVKM. CDR3 DNA sequence: TGTGCCAGCACCTCGAATCTGGACAGGGCCTTCTCCTACGAGCAGTACTTC. Encoded protein: CASTSNLDRAFSYEQYF.

This clonotype was detected only a few times. This chain connects TRBV5-1 to TRBJ2-1, with D perhaps assigned TRBD1 or TRBD2 (6 bases each). Per germline, CDR1 SGHRS and CDR2 YFSETQ. Trimming shortened V by 4 bases and J by 6 bases, and 11 bases separated the two germline ends. This CDR3 has 13 amino acids. CDR3 in DNA: TGCGCCAGCAGCCCGGGGGACATCAATGAGCAGTTCTTC. It is translated as CASSPGDINEQFF.